Listed here are 9 T cell receptor beta chains from one sample, sequenced in a study of T-cell reconstitution after alpha-beta-depleted transplantation in children. Using unique molecular identifiers, the investigators prepared the TCRbeta library. TCRdb fed the PCR reads into MiXCR, producing one record per CDR3 protein. The sample comprises 800,000 to 1,000,000 distinct CDR3 sequences, 25% to 35% of which are singletons, and 28% rests with the top ten. This material consisted of PBMCs, mostly from graft donor cells, taken 360 days after TCRalphabeta/CD19-depleted stem cell transplant. Receptors originate from a boy younger than two who had a stem cell transplant for SCID, so the T cells may come from the graft donor.

This clonotype came up a few times. The rearrangement links TRBV5-1 to TRBJ1-1, with D uncertain. The germline V gene encodes CDR1 SGHRS and CDR2 YFSETQ. Trimming cost V 3 bases and J 3 bases, with 18 bases left between them. The CDR3 has 16 amino acids. Here the CDR3 DNA reads TGCGCCAGCAGCTCATACTGGGCGTTTACGGACACTGAAGCTTTCTTT. Its translation is CASSSYWAFTDTEAFF.

This clonotype was seen many times. The chain is built from TRBV3-1 and TRBJ2-5, with a weak D call TRBD2 (7 bases). V gave up 4 bases and J gave up 1 base, with 19 bases separating them. Germline V gene data show CDR1 as LGHDT and CDR2 as YNNKEL (reference sequence). This CDR3 spans 17 amino acids. The CDR3 loop reads CASSPTRGGATQETQYF. Here the CDR3 DNA reads TGTGCCAGCAGCCCAACCCGAGGGGGGGCGACCCAAGAGACCCAGTACTTC.

The gene calls are TRBV12-3 or TRBV12-4 and TRBJ2-1; the match to TRBD2 covers 8 bases. V was pared by 6 bases and J by 9 bases, with 13 bases of the junction left unmatched. The CDR3 has 15 residues. The CDR3 reads CASRPGTGGRGEQFF. The DNA for the CDR3 is TGTGCCAGCAGGCCAGGGACGGGGGGGCGTGGTGAGCAGTTCTTC.

This clonotype was observed a handful of times. The chain has TRBV29-1 and TRBJ2-1; 16 bases are a match to TRBD2. V was clipped by 7 bases and J by 5 bases; unmatched bases: 11. CDR3 length: 17 residues. Per germline, CDR1 SQVTM and CDR2 ANQGSEA. The CDR3 DNA reads as TGCAGCGGGCAGGGACTAGCGGGGGGGATTCCCAACAATGAGCAGTTCTTC. It codes for CSGQGLAGGIPNNEQFF.

The chain is built from TRBV27 and TRBJ2-5; D is unresolved. This CDR3 contains 15 residues. Looked up from germline, CDR1 is MNHEY and CDR2 is SMNVEV (reference sequence). Trimming removed 4 bases from V and 2 bases from J, with 14 bases in between. This CDR3 reads CASSSGRRPQETQYF. Written as DNA, the CDR3 is TGTGCCAGCAGTTCTGGTAGGCGACCACAAGAGACCCAGTACTTC.

This clonotype was counted a few times. This chain connects TRBV12-3 or TRBV12-4 to TRBJ2-3, with 7 bases identical to TRBD2. With V trimmed by 5 bases and J by 0 bases, 8 bases remained unmatched. The CDR3 is 16 residues long. CDR3 coding DNA: TGTGCCAGCAGTGAGATGCACGGGAGGAGCACAGATACGCAGTATTTT. It codes for CASSEMHGRSTDTQYF.

This chain joins TRBV20-1 and TRBJ2-1; TRBD2 is a possible D gene (6 bases). The CDR3 loop spans 13 amino acids. Trimming left V 4 bases short and J 6 bases short, with 13 bases between. From germline, CDR1 is DFQATT and CDR2 SNEGSKA (reference sequence). The CDR3 DNA follows: TGCAGTGCTACGGGCGGGACGCCCAATGAGCAGTTCTTC. It translates to CSATGGTPNEQFF.

J is TRBJ2-3 and V is TRBV12-3 or TRBV12-4; 7 bases agree with TRBD2. The CDR3 length is 16 residues. The junction had 17 bases not matched to a gene; V was cut back by 8 bases and J by 6 bases. The CDR3 DNA reads TGTGCCAGCGGCCGATTGACTAGCCCGCCGGGGGATACGCAGTATTTT. Protein: CASGRLTSPPGDTQYF.

The CDR3 coding sequence is TGTGCCAGCAGGCCCACCCTGGAGAACACTGAAGCTTTCTTT. Encoded protein: CASRPTLENTEAFF. J is TRBJ1-1 and V is TRBV12-3 or TRBV12-4; D remains ambiguous. V lost 6 bases and J lost 1, with 12 bases in between. The CDR3 sequence is 14 residues long.